This T cell receptor beta chain originates from a study of preoperative IRX-2 immunotherapy in early breast cancer (dated 2019 in TCRdb). Preparation of the library involved the immunoSEQ multiplex PCR assay. The table was pulled from immuneACCESS by TCRdb, which kept in-frame rearrangements only. Such tables lose some clones; where checked, under half of the loss comes from unresolved V genes, and the rest has no known cause. A total of more than 20,000 clones appear in this sample, 78% of them only once. Together, the top ten hold roughly 2.4% of the sample. This specimen's treatment or condition label, interpreted: preoperative locoregional IRX-2 cytokine immunotherapy. The samples were obtained from a phase Ib study that tested preoperative, locoregional IRX-2 cytokine immunotherapy meant to prime immune responses. Patients with early-stage breast cancer who were given IRX-2 before surgery served as donors.

On this clone itself: Its antigen is unknown. No base quality values were provided; no much bigger clone lies one nucleotide off.

As encoded in the germline V gene, CDR1 is SQVTM while CDR2 is ANQGSEA. The CDR3 measures 16 amino acids from cysteine to phenylalanine. The sequence is cut down to CDR3 DNA, 48 bases in frame from base 1. After removal of 0 bases from V and 4 bases from J, the junction retains 8 bases not matched to a gene. The chain joins TRBV29-1 to TRBJ2-2; 7 bases in the middle match TRBD1. The sample here was lymph node tissue, taken before IRX-2 immunotherapy. The clonotype was recovered from a human donor with breast cancer. The DNA is TGCAGCGTTGAAGATCGGGACAGTCTTCTCACCGGGGAGCTGTTTTTT. It translates as CSVEDRDSLLTGELFF.